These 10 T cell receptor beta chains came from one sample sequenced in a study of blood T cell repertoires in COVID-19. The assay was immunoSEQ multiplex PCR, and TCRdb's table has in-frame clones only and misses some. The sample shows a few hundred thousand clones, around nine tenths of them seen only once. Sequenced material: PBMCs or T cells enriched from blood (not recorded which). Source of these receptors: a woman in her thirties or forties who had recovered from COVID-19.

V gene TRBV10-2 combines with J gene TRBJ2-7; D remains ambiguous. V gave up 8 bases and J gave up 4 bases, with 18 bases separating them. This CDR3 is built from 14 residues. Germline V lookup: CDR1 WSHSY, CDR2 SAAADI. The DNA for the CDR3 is TGCGCCAGCGCGGCTTTGTTAAAGGTTTACGAGCAGTACTTC. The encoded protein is CASAALLKVYEQYF.

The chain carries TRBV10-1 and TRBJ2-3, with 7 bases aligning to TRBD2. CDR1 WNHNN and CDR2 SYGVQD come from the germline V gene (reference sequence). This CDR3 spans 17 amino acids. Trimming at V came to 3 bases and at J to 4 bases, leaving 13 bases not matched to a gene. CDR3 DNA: TGCGCCAGCAGTGATCTGGTCGCGGCGGGGGAGGCAGATACGCAGTATTTT. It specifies CASSDLVAAGEADTQYF.

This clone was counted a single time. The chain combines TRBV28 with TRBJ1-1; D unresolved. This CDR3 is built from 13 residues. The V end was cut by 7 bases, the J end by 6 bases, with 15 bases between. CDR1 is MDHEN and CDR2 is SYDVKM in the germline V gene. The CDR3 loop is CASKVKAYSEAFF. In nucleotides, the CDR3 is TGTGCCAGCAAAGTTAAAGCATACTCTGAAGCTTTCTTT.

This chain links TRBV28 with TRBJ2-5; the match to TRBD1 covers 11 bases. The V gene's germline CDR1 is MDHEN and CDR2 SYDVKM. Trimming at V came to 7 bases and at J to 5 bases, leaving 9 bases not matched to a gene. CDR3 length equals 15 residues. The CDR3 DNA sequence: TGTGCCAGCACTATGGACAGGGGGCTCGAGGAGACCCAGTACTTC. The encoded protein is CASTMDRGLEETQYF. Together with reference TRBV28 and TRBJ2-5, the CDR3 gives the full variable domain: DVKVTQSSRYLVKRTGEKVFLECVQDMDHENMFWYRQDPGLGLRLIYFSYDVKMKEKGDIPEGYSVSREKKERFSLILESASTNQTSMYLCASTMDRGLEETQYFGPGTRLLVL.

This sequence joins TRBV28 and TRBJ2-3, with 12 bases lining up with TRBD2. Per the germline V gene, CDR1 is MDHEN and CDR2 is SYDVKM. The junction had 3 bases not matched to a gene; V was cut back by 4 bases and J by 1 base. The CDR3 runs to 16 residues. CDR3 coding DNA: TGTGCCAGCAGTTCGCTAGCGGGGGGGGGCACAGATACGCAGTATTTT. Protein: CASSSLAGGGTDTQYF.

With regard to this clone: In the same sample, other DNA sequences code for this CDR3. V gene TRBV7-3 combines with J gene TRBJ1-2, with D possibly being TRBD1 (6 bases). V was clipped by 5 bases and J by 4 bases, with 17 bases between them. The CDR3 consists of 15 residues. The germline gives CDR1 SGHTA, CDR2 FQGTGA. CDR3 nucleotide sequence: TGTGCCAGCAGCCCACAGGGTGCGACGCCCTATGGCTACACCTTC. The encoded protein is CASSPQGATPYGYTF. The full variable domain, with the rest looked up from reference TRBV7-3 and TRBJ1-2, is GAGVSQTPSNKVTEKGKYVELRCDPISGHTALYWYRQSLGQGPEFLIYFQGTGAADDSGLPNDRFFAVRPEGSVSTLKIQRTERGDSAVYLCASSPQGATPYGYTFGSGTRLTVV.

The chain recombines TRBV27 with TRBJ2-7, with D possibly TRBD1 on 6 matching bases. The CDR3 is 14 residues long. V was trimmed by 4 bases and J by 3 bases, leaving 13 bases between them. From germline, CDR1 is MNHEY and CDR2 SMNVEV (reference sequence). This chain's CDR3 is CASSYARQDYEQYF. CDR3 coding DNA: TGTGCCAGCAGTTATGCCCGACAGGACTACGAGCAGTACTTC.

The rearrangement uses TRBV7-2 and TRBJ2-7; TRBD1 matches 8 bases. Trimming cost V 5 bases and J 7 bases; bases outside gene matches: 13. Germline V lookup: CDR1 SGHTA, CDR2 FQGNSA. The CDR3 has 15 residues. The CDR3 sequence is CASSPWTGQGGEQYF. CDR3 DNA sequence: TGTGCCAGCAGCCCGTGGACAGGGCAAGGAGGGGAGCAGTACTTC.

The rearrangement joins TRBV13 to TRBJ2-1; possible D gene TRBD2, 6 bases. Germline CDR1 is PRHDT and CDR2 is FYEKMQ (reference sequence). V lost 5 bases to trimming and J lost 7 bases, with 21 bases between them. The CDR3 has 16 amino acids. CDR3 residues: CASSPLRDLSGNEQFF. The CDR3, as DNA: TGTGCCAGCAGCCCTCTCAGGGACTTGAGCGGGAATGAGCAGTTCTTC.

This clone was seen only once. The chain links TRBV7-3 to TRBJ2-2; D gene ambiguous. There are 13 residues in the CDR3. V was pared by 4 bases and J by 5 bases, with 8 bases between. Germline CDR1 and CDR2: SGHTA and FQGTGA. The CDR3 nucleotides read TGTGCCAGCAGCTCCGCACGGACCGGGGAGCTGTTTTTT. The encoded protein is CASSSARTGELFF.